These 19 T cell receptor beta chains came from one sample sequenced in a study of T cells expressing NK-cell markers. After re-calling the 5' RACE reads, TCRdb lists one entry per CDR3 protein, DNA absent. The sample is made up of over 200,000 distinct CDR3 sequences, and the top ten hold 0.39% of it. Sample: blood T cells: a sorted CD56 or NKG2C T cell subset, CD4+ or CD8+ T cells, or bulk PBMC T cells (not recorded which). Every receptor here comes from a man younger than 30 in good health.

This chain links TRBV4-2 with TRBJ1-3. Germline loops: CDR1 LGHNA, CDR2 YNFKEQ. The CDR3 loop spans 15 amino acids. The CDR3 spells CASSQLEISGNTIYF.

The chain recombines TRBV15 with TRBJ2-1; TCRdb reports TRBD1, a call that lacks DNA to check it against. The V gene's germline CDR1 is LNHNV and CDR2 YYDKDF (reference sequence). This CDR3 has 14 amino acids. The CDR3 region is CATSRDRWDGEQFF. Full variable domain (rest looked up from reference TRBV15 and TRBJ2-1): DAMVIQNPRYQVTQFGKPVTLSCSQTLNHNVMYWYQQKSSQAPKLLFHYYDKDFNNEADTPDNFQSRRPNTSFCFLDIRSPGLGDTAMYLCATSRDRWDGEQFFGPGTRLTVL.

The genes are TRBV27 and TRBJ2-7; with no DNA, the TCRdb D assignment of TRBD1 cannot be verified. The CDR3 length is 17 residues. The V gene's germline CDR1 is MNHEY and CDR2 SMNVEV (reference sequence). The CDR3: CASSQDPYREPPYEQYF.

The chain has TRBV5-4 and TRBJ2-1; TCRdb picks TRBD2, but there is no DNA to check that call. CDR3 size: 13 residues. CDR1 is SGHNT, CDR2 YYREEE, per germline (reference sequence). This CDR3 reads CASSLGRRDEQFF.

The chain recombines TRBV5-5 with TRBJ1-6. CDR1 SGHKS and CDR2 YYEKEE come from the germline V gene (reference sequence). This CDR3 has 16 amino acids. CDR3 loop: CASSFLGVETSSPLHF.

This chain links TRBV7-8 with TRBJ2-5; TCRdb indicates TRBD2, and absent DNA this call remains unverified. CDR3 length: 16 amino acids. CDR1 SGHVS and CDR2 FQNEAQ come from the germline V gene. The CDR3: CASSLTRSGRKETQYF.

The V call is TRBV2, the J call TRBJ2-1; the D call from TCRdb, TRBD2, cannot be confirmed without DNA. Germline lookup yields CDR1 SNHLY and CDR2 FYNNEI. The CDR3 has 16 residues. This chain's CDR3 is CASRPALAGGLDEQFF. The full variable domain, in which reference TRBV2 and TRBJ2-1 provide the parts outside the CDR3, is EPEVTQTPSHQVTQMGQEVILRCVPISNHLYFYWYRQILGQKVEFLVSFYNNEISEKSEIFDDQFSVERPDGSNFTLKIRSTKLEDSAMYFCASRPALAGGLDEQFFGPGTRLTVL.

The chain has TRBV20-1 and TRBJ2-3; TCRdb designates TRBD1, a call that cannot be tested without DNA. This CDR3 contains 13 residues. Looked up from germline, CDR1 is DFQATT and CDR2 is SNEGSKA (reference sequence). The CDR3: CSAGPGIQHTQYF.

The V gene is TRBV6-5, the J gene TRBJ2-2; no DNA is available, so the TRBD2 call from TCRdb remains unchecked. The germline V gene has CDR1 MNHEY and CDR2 SVGAGI. The CDR3 sequence is 15 residues long. CDR3: CASSYTRVSTGELFF.

V gene TRBV12-3 or TRBV12-4 combines with J gene TRBJ2-4; as DNA is missing, the TRBD2 call by TCRdb cannot be tested. CDR3 length equals 19 residues. The CDR3 is CASSRLAGGPGHGKNIQYF.

This chain's CDR3 is CASSGRTPAGSGELFF. This chain uses TRBV10-2 with TRBJ2-2. This CDR3 spans 16 amino acids. The V gene's germline CDR1 is WSHSY and CDR2 SAAADI.

The V gene is TRBV13, the J gene TRBJ2-7; the TCRdb D gene call, TRBD1, has no DNA to confirm it. This CDR3 is 15 amino acids long. The germline V gene encodes CDR1 PRHDT and CDR2 FYEKMQ (reference sequence). The CDR3 here is CASSLSLDSPYEQYF. The full variable domain, its missing parts supplied by reference TRBV13 and TRBJ2-7, is AAGVIQSPRHLIKEKRETATLKCYPIPRHDTVYWYQQGPGQDPQFLISFYEKMQSDKGSIPDRFSAQQFSDYHSELNMSSLELGDSALYFCASSLSLDSPYEQYFGPGTRLTVT.

The chain has TRBV29-1 and TRBJ2-5; TCRdb's assignment of TRBD1 cannot be checked, as there is no DNA. Germline V CDR1 and CDR2: SQVTM, ANQGSEA. The CDR3 length is 12 residues. The CDR3 is CSVRRGQETQFF.

The CDR3 sequence is CAWGRRDGTDTQYF. The chain joins TRBV30 to TRBJ2-3; the TRBD1 assignment by TCRdb is unverifiable without DNA. The CDR3 sequence is 14 residues long. The germline gives CDR1 GTSNPN, CDR2 SVGIG (reference sequence).

The genes are TRBV6-5 and TRBJ1-4. This CDR3 region has 12 residues. Per germline, CDR1 MNHEY and CDR2 SVGAGI. The CDR3 loop is CASSYSREKLFF.

J is TRBJ2-1 and V is TRBV4-2; the TCRdb D gene call, TRBD2, has no DNA to confirm it. The CDR3 is made up of 18 amino acids. CDR1 is LGHNA and CDR2 is YNFKEQ in the germline V gene. CDR3 sequence reads: CASSRMSGTSLETVGQFF.

V and J are TRBV12-3 or TRBV12-4 and TRBJ2-5; TCRdb proposes TRBD1, but this gene call is untestable without DNA. CDR3 length equals 13 residues. CDR3 residues: CASSLGRSETQYF.

The chain is built from TRBV27 and TRBJ2-7; lacking DNA, the TRBD2 call made by TCRdb goes unchecked. CDR3 length equals 14 residues. Germline CDR1 MNHEY, CDR2 SMNVEV (reference sequence). The CDR3: CASSQPPYFYEQYF.

This chain connects TRBV5-1 to TRBJ2-6. This CDR3 is 16 amino acids long. From germline, CDR1 is SGHRS and CDR2 YFSETQ. The CDR3 region is CASSSGLSSGANVLTF.